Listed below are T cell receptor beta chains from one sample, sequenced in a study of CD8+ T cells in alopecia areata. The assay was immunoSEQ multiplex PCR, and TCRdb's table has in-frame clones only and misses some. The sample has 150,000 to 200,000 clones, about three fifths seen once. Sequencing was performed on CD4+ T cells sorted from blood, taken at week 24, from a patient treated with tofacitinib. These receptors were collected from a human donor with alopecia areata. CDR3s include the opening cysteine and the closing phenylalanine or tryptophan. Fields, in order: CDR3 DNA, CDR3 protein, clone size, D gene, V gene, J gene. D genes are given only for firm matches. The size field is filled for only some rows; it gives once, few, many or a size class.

TGTGCCAGCAGCTTAGAGTCAGGGAACACTGAAGCTTTCTTT,CASSLESGNTEAFF,NA,NA,TRBV7-9,TRBJ1-1
TGTGCCAGCGGACAGGATCTAGCCAAAAACATTCAGTACTTC,CASGQDLAKNIQYF,NA,TRBD1,TRBV11-2,TRBJ2-4
TGCAGTGCTAAGGGGACTGAAGCTTTCTTT,CSAKGTEAFF,NA,NA,TRBV20-1,TRBJ1-1
TGTGCCTGGCTACCACAGGGGGCTACCACCGGGGAGCTGTTTTTT,CAWLPQGATTGELFF,NA,TRBD1,TRBV30,TRBJ2-2
TGTGCCTGGAGTTCGGGGAGCTCTGGAAACACCATATATTTT,CAWSSGSSGNTIYF,few,NA,TRBV30,TRBJ1-3
TGTGCCAGCAGTGCACGACAGCCCTTCACAGATACGCAGTATTTT,CASSARQPFTDTQYF,few,NA,TRBV27,TRBJ2-3
TGTGCCACCTGGGGGGGGACCCCACCTTACAATGAGCAGTTCTTC,CATWGGTPPYNEQFF,NA,TRBD2,TRBV6-5,TRBJ2-1
TGCGCCAGCAGATCCGGGACAGGGGCAACTGAAGCTTTCTTT,CASRSGTGATEAFF,few,TRBD1,TRBV10-1,TRBJ1-1
TGTGCCAGTAGCGGACAGAGCAATCAGCCCCAGCATTTT,CASSGQSNQPQHF,few,NA,TRBV19,TRBJ1-5
TGTGCCAGCAGCGAAGGCGGGGCATACAATGAGCAGTTCTTC,CASSEGGAYNEQFF,NA,NA,TRBV9,TRBJ2-1
TGTGCCTGGACTGAGGGACAGGGTTACAATTCACCCCTCCACTTT,CAWTEGQGYNSPLHF,NA,TRBD1,TRBV30,TRBJ1-6
TGTGCCAGCAGTTACGTCCAGGGCTTGAACACTGAAGCTTTCTTT,CASSYVQGLNTEAFF,NA,NA,TRBV6-6,TRBJ1-1
TGCGCCAGCAGCTTTGGGACAGGCTCCTACGAGCAGTACTTC,CASSFGTGSYEQYF,NA,TRBD1,TRBV5-1,TRBJ2-7
TGTGCCAGCCGAGGGGCGGGCGGGGAGCTGTTTTTT,CASRGAGGELFF,NA,NA,TRBV27,TRBJ2-2
TGTGCCAGCAGTGCTCCCCAGGGCACCCTCCACTTT,CASSAPQGTLHF,NA,NA,TRBV6-5,TRBJ1-6
TGTGCCAGCAGCGAAGGGGGTAGCGATGGCTACACCTTC,CASSEGGSDGYTF,NA,NA,TRBV9,TRBJ1-2
TGTGCCAGCAGCCAGGGTTGGTCACCCCTCCACTTT,CASSQGWSPLHF,NA,NA,TRBV7-2,TRBJ1-6
TGCAGCGTTCGTGTTCGGGGACTTGGACAGGGCGGTGGCTACACCTTC,CSVRVRGLGQGGGYTF,NA,TRBD1,TRBV29-1,TRBJ1-2
TGCAGCGTTGTGGGGCAGCTGAACACTGAAGCTTTCTTT,CSVVGQLNTEAFF,NA,NA,TRBV29-1,TRBJ1-1
TGCAGCGTTAAGGTATCAGATACGCAGTATTTT,CSVKVSDTQYF,NA,NA,TRBV29-1,TRBJ2-3
TGCAGCGTTGCTACTTGGACAGAGGGGCGTGAAGCTTTCTTT,CSVATWTEGREAFF,NA,NA,TRBV29-1,TRBJ1-1
TGCAGCGTTGCCCCAGGGGGCGCAGGCTATGGCTACACCTTC,CSVAPGGAGYGYTF,NA,TRBD1,TRBV29-1,TRBJ1-2
TGTGCCAGTAGTACTACAGGGTTCTACGAGCAGTACTTC,CASSTTGFYEQYF,NA,NA,TRBV19,TRBJ2-7
TGTGCCAGCTCACCCTTCAGCTCCTACGAGCAGTACTTC,CASSPFSSYEQYF,NA,NA,TRBV18,TRBJ2-7
TGCAGCGTTGGTTCTCACAATGAGCAGTTCTTC,CSVGSHNEQFF,NA,NA,TRBV29-1,TRBJ2-1
TGTGCCATCAGTGAGGACAGGGTGTCTGAAGCTTTCTTT,CAISEDRVSEAFF,NA,TRBD1,TRBV10-3,TRBJ1-1
TGCGCCAGCAGCCAGAGACAGGGGGCTAAGGCAGATACGCAGTATTTT,CASSQRQGAKADTQYF,NA,TRBD1,TRBV4-3,TRBJ2-3